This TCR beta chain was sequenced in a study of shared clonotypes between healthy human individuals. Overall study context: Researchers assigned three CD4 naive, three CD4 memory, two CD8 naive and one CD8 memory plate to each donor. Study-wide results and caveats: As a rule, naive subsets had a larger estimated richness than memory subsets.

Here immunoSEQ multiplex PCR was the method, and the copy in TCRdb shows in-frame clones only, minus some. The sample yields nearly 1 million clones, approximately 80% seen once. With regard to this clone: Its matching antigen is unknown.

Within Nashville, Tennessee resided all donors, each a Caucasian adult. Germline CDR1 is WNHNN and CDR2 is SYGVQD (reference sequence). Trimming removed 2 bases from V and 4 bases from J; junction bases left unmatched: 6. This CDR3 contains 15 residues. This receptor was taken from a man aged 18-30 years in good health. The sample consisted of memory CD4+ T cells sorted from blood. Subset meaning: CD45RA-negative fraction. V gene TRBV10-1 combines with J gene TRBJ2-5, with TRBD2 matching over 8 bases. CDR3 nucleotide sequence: TGCGCCAGCAGTGAGGGGGGACTAGGGCGAGAGACCCAGTACTTC. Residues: CASSEGGLGRETQYF.